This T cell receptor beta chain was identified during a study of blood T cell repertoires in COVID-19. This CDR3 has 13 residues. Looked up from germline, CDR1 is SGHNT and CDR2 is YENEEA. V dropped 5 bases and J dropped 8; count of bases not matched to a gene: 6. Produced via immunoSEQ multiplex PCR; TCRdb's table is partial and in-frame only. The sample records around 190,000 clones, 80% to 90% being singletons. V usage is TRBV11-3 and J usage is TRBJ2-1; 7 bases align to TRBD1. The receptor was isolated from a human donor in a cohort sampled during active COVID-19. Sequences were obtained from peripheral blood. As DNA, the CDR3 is TGTGCCAGCAGCCCCCTCCAGGGGGATGAGCAGTTCTTC. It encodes CASSPLQGDEQFF. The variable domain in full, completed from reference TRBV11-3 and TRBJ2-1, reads EAGVVQSPRYKIIEKKQPVAFWCNPISGHNTLYWYLQNLGQGPELLIRYENEEAVDDSQLPKDRFSAERLKGVDSTLKIQPAELGDSAVYLCASSPLQGDEQFFGPGTRLTVL.